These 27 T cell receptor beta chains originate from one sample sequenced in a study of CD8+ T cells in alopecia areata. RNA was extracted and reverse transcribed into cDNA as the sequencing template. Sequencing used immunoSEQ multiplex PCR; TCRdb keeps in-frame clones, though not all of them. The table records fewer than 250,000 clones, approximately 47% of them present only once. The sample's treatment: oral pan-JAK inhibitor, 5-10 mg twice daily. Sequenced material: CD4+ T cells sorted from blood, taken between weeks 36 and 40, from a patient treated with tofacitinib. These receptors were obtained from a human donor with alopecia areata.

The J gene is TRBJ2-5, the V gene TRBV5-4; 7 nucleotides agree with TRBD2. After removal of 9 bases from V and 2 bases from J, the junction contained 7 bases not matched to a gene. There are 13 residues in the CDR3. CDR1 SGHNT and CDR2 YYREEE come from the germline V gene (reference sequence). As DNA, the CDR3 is TGTGCCAAGGGAGGGACTCCACAAGAGACCCAGTACTTC. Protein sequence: CAKGGTPQETQYF.

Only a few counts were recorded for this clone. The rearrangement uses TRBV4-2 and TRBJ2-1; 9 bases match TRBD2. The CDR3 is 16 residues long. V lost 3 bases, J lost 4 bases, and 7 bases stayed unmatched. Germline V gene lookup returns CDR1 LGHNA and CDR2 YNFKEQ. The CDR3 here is CASSHVPSGVYNEQFF. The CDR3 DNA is TGTGCCAGCAGCCACGTTCCTAGCGGGGTATACAATGAGCAGTTCTTC.

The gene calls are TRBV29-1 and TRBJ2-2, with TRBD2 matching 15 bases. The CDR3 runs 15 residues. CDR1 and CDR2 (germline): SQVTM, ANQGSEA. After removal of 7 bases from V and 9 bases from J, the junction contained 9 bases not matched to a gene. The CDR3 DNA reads TGCAGCGCCCGAGGACTAGCGGGAGGGCCTCGGGAGCTGTTTTTT. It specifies CSARGLAGGPRELFF.

CDR3 sequence reads: CASSLTSGSYEQYF. The CDR3 nucleotides are TGCGCCAGCAGCCTGACTAGCGGGAGCTACGAGCAGTACTTC. The rearrangement uses TRBV5-1 and TRBJ2-7; 12 nucleotides line up with TRBD2. The germline V gene has CDR1 SGHRS and CDR2 YFSETQ. The V segment lost 4 bases and the J segment 3 bases; nucleotides outside the gene matches: 2. This CDR3 region has 14 residues.

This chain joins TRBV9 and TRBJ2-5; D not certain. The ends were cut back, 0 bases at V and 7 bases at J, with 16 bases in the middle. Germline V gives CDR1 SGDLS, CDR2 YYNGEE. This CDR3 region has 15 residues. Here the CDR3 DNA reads TGTGCCAGCAGCGTAGACGTCATATCGAGTGGGACCCAGTACTTC. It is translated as CASSVDVISSGTQYF.

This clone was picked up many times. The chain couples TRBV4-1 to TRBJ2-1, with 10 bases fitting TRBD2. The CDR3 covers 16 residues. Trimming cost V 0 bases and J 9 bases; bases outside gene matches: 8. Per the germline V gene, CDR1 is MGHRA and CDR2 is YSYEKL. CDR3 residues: CASSQDLSGRVTEQFF. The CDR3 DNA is TGCGCCAGCAGCCAAGATTTGAGCGGGAGGGTGACTGAGCAGTTCTTC.

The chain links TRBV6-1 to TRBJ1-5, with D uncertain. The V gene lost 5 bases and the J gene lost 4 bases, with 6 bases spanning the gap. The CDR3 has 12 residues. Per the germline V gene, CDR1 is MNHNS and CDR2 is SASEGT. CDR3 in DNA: TGTGCCAGCAGTCTCCTGAATCAGCCCCAGCATTTT. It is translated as CASSLLNQPQHF.

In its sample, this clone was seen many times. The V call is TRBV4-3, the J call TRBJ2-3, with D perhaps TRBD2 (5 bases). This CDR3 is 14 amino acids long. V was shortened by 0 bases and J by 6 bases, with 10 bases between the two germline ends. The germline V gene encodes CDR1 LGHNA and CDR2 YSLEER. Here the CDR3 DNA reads TGCGCCAGCAGCCAAGATGAGGGCGGGGATACGCAGTATTTT. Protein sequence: CASSQDEGGDTQYF.

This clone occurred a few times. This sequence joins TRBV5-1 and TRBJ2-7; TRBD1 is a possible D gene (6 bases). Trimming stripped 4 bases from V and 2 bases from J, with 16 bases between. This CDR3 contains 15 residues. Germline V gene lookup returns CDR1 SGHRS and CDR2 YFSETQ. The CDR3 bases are TGCGCCAGCAGCCAGGGCCTACAGGGAACCTACGAGCAGTACTTC. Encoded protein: CASSQGLQGTYEQYF. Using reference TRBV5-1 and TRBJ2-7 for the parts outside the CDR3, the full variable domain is KAGVTQTPRYLIKTRGQQVTLSCSPISGHRSVSWYQQTPGQGLQFLFEYFSETQRNKGNFPGRFSGRQFSNSRSEMNVSTLELGDSALYLCASSQGLQGTYEQYFGPGTRLTVT.

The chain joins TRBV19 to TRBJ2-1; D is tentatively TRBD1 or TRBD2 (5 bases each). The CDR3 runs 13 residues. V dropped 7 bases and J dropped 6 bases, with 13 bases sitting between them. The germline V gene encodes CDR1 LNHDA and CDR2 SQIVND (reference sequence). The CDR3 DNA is TGTGCCAGTACCGTGGGACCCTTCAATGAGCAGTTCTTC. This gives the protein CASTVGPFNEQFF.

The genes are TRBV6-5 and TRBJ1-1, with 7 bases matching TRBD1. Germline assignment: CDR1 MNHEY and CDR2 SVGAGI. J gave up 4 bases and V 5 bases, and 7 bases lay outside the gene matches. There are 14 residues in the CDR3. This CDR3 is CASSPSYRGTEAFF. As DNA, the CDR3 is TGTGCCAGCAGTCCTAGCTACAGGGGCACTGAAGCTTTCTTT.

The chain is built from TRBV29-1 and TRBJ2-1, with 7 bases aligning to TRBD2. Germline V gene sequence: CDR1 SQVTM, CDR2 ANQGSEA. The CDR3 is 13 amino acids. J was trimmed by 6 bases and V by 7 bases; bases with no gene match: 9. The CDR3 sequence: CSGEGGRGNEQFF. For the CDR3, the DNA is TGCAGCGGCGAGGGCGGGAGAGGCAATGAGCAGTTCTTC.

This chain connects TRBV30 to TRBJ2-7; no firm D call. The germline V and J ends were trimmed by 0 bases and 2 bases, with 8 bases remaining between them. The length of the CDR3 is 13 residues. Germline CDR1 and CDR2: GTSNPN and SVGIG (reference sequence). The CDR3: CAWSVMEPYEQYF. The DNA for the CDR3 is TGTGCCTGGAGTGTTATGGAACCCTACGAGCAGTACTTC.

CDR3 sequence reads: CASSLELSSYNEQFF. CDR3 bases: TGCGCCAGCAGCCTAGAGTTAAGCTCCTACAATGAGCAGTTCTTC. The rearrangement joins TRBV5-1 to TRBJ2-1, with no clear D. The CDR3 consists of 15 residues. With 4 bases removed from V and 0 bases from J, the gap between germline ends came to 11 bases. Germline assignment: CDR1 SGHRS and CDR2 YFSETQ. Full variable domain (outside the CDR3, taken from reference TRBV5-1 and TRBJ2-1): KAGVTQTPRYLIKTRGQQVTLSCSPISGHRSVSWYQQTPGQGLQFLFEYFSETQRNKGNFPGRFSGRQFSNSRSEMNVSTLELGDSALYLCASSLELSSYNEQFFGPGTRLTVL.

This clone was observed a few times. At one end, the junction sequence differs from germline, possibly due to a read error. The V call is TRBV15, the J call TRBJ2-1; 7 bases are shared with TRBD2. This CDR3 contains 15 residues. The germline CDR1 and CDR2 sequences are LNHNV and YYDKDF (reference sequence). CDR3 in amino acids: CATRRDPRLADEQFF. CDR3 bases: TGTGCCACCAGGAGAGACCCCCGACTAGCCGATGAGCAGTTCTTC.

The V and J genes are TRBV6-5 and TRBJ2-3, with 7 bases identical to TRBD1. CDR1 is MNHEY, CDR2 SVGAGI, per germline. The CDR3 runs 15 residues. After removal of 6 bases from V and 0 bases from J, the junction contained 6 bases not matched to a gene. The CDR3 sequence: CASSPDRPSTDTQYF. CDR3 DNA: TGTGCCAGCAGCCCGGACAGGCCTAGCACAGATACGCAGTATTTT.

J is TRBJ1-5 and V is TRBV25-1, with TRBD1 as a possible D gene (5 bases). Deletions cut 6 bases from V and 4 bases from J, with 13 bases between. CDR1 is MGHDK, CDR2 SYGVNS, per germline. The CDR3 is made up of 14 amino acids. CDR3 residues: CASRRTSGNQPQHF. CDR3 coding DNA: TGTGCCAGCAGAAGGACATCCGGGAATCAGCCCCAGCATTTT.

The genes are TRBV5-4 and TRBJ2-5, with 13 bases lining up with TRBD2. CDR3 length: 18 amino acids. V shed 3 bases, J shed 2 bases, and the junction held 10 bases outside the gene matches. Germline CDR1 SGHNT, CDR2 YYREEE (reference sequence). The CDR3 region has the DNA TGTGCCAGCAGCTCGGGACTAGCGGGATTCACGGCGCAAGAGACCCAGTACTTC. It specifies CASSSGLAGFTAQETQYF.

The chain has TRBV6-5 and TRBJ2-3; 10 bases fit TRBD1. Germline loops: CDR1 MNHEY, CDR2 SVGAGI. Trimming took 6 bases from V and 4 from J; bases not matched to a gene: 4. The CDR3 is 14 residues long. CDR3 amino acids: CASSDRGPADTQYF. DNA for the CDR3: TGTGCCAGCAGCGACAGGGGGCCGGCAGATACGCAGTATTTT.

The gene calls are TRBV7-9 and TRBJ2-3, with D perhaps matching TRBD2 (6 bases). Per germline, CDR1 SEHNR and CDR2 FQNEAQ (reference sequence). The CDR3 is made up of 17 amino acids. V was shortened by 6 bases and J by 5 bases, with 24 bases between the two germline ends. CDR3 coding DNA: TGTGCCAGCAGGCCCTCCGGGACGACTTTGGAGGGAGATACGCAGTATTTT. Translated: CASRPSGTTLEGDTQYF.

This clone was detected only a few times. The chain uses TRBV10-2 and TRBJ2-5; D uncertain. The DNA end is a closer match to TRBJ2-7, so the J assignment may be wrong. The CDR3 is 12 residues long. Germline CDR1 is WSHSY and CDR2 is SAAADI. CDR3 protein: CASSGPSYEQYF. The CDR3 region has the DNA TGCGCCAGCAGTGGGCCCAGCTACGAGCAGTACTTC.

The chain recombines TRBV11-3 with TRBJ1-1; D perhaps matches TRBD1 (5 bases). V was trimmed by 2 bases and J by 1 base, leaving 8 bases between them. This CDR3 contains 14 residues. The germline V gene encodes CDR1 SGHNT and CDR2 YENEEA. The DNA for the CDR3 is TGTGCCAGCAGCTTACGACAGTCGAACACTGAAGCTTTCTTT. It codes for CASSLRQSNTEAFF.

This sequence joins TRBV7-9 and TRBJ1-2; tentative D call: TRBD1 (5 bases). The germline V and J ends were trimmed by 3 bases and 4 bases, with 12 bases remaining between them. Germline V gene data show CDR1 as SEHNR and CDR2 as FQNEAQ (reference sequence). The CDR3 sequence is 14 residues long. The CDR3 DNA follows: TGTGCCAGCAGCTTGGGGGGAACAGGCTATGGCTACACCTTC. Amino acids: CASSLGGTGYGYTF.

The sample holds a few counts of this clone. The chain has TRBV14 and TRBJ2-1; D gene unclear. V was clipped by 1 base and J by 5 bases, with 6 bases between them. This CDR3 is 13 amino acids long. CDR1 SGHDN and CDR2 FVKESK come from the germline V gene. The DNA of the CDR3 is TGTGCCAGCAGCCAAGGTTGGAACAATGAGCAGTTCTTC. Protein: CASSQGWNNEQFF.

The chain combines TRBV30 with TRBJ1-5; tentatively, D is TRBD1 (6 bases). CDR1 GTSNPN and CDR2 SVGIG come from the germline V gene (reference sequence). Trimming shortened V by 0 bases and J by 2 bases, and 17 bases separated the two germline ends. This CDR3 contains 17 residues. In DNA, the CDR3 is TGTGCCTGGAGTGTCCTAAAGGGGGGGCGCGGCAATCAGCCCCAGCATTTT. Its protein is CAWSVLKGGRGNQPQHF.

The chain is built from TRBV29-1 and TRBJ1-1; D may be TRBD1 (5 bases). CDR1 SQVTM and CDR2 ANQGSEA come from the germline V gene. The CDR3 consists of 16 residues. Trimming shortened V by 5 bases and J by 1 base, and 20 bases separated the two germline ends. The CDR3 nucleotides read TGCAGCGTTTGGGTTACGGGACTAGGAGGGAACACTGAAGCTTTCTTT. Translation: CSVWVTGLGGNTEAFF.

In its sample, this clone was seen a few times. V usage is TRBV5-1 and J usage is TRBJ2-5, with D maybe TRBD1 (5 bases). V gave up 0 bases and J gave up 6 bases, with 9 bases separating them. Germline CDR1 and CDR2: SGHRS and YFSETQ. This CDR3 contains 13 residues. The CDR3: CASSLEGLKTQYF. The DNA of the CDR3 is TGCGCCAGCAGCTTGGAGGGGCTCAAGACCCAGTACTTC.